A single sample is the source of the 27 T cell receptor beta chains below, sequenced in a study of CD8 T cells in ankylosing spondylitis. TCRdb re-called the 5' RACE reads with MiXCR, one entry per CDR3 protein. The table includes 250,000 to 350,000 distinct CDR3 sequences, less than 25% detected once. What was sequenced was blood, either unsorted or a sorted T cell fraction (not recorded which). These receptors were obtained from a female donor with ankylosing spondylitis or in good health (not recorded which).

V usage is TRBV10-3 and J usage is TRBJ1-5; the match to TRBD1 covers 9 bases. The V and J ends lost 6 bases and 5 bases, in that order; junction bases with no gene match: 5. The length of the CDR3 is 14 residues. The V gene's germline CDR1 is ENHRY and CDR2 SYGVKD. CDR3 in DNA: TGTGCCATCAGGGGACAGGGACGGGATCAGCCCCAGCATTTT. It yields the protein CAIRGQGRDQPQHF.

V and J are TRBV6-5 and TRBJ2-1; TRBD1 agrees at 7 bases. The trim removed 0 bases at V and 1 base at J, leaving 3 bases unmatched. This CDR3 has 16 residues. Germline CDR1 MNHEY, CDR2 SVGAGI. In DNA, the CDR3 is TGTGCCAGCAGTTACTCTGGCAGGGGGTCCTACAATGAGCAGTTCTTC. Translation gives CASSYSGRGSYNEQFF.

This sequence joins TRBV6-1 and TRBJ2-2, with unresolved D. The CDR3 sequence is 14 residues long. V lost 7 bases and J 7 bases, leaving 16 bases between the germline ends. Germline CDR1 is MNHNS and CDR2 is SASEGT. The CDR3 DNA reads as TGTGCCAGCACCCCGAGGAGTCGGTACGGGGAGCTGTTTTTT. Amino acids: CASTPRSRYGELFF.

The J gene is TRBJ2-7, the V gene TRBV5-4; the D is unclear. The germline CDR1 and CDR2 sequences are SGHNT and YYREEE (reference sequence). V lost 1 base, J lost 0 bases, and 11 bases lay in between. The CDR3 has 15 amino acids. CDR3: CASSLYPWSSYEQYF. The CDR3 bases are TGTGCCAGCAGCTTGTATCCTTGGAGCTCCTACGAGCAGTACTTC.

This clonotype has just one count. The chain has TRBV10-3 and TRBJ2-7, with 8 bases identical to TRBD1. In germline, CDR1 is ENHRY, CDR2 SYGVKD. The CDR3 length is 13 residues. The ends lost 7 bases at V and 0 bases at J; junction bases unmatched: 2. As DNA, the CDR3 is TGTGCCATCAAGCAGGGGGCCTCCTACGAGCAGTACTTC. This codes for CAIKQGASYEQYF.

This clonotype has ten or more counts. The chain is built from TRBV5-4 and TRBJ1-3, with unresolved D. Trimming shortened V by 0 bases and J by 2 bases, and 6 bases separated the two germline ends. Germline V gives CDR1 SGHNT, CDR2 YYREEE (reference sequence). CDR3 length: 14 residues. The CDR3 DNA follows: TGTGCCAGCAGCTTGGCGGCAGCTGGAAACACCATATATTTT. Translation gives CASSLAAAGNTIYF.

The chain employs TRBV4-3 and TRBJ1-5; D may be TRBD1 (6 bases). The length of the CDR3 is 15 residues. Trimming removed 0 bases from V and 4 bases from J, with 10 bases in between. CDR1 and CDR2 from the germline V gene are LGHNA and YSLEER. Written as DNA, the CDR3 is TGCGCCAGCAGCCAAGACAGGGGTCAGAATCAGCCCCAGCATTTT. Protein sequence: CASSQDRGQNQPQHF.

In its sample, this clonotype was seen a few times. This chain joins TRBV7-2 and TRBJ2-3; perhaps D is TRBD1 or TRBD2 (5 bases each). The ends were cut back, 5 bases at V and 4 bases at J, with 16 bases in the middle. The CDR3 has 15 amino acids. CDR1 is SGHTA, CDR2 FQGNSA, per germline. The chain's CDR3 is CASSITTGRPDTQYF. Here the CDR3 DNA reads TGTGCCAGCAGCATAACCACGGGACGGCCAGATACGCAGTATTTT.

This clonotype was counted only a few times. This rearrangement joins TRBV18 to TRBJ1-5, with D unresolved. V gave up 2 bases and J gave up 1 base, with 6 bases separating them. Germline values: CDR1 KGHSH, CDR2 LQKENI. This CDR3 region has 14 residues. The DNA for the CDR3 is TGTGCCAGCTCACCAGCAAGAAGCAATCAGCCCCAGCATTTT. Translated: CASSPARSNQPQHF. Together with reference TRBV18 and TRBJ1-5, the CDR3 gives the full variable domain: NAGVMQNPRHLVRRRGQEARLRCSPMKGHSHVYWYRQLPEEGLKFMVYLQKENIIDESGMPKERFSAEFPKEGPSILRIQQVVRGDSAAYFCASSPARSNQPQHFGDGTRLSIL.

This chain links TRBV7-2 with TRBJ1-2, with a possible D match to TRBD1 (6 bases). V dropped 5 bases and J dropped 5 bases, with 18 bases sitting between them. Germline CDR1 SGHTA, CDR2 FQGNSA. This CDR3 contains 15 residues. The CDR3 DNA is TGTGCCAGCAGCCCCCCCGGGGGCAGAGGATATGGCTACACCTTC. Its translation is CASSPPGGRGYGYTF.

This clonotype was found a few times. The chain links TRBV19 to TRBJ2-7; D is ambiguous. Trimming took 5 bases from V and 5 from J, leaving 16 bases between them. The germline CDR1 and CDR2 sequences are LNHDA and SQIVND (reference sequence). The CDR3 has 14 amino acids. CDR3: CASSASRGPNEQYF. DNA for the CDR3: TGTGCCAGTAGTGCCTCTCGTGGGCCAAACGAGCAGTACTTC.

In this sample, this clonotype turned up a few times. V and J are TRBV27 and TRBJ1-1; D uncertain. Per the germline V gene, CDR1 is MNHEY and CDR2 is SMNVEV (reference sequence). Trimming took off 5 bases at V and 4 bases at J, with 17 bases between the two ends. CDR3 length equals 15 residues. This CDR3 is CASSPENSKFTEAFF. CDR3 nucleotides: TGTGCCAGCAGTCCCGAAAATTCGAAGTTCACTGAAGCTTTCTTT.

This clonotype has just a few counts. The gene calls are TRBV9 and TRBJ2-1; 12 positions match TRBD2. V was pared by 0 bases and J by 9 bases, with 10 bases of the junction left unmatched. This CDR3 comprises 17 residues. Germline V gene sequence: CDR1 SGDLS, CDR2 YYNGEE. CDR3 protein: CASSVGQTLAGGFEQFF. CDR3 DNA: TGTGCCAGCAGCGTAGGACAGACACTAGCGGGAGGTTTTGAGCAGTTCTTC.

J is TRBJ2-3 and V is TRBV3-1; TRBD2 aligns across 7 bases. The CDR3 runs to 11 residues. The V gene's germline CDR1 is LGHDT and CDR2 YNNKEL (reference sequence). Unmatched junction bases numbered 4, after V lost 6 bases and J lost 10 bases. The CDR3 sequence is CASRRGRAQYF. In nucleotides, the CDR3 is TGTGCCAGCAGGCGAGGGAGGGCGCAGTATTTT.

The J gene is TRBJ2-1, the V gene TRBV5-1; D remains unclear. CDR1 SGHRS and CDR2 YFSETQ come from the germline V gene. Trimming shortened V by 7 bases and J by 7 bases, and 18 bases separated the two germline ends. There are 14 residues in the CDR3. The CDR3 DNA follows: TGCGCCAGCGGGGTAGAGACCAAATCTAATGAGCAGTTCTTC. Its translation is CASGVETKSNEQFF. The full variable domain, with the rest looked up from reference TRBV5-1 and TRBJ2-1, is KAGVTQTPRYLIKTRGQQVTLSCSPISGHRSVSWYQQTPGQGLQFLFEYFSETQRNKGNFPGRFSGRQFSNSRSEMNVSTLELGDSALYLCASGVETKSNEQFFGPGTRLTVL.

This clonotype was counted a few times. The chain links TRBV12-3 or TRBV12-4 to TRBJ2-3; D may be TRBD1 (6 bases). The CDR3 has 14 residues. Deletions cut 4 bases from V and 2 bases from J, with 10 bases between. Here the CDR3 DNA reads TGTGCCAGCAGTTGGACAGAGAACACAGATACGCAGTATTTT. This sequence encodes CASSWTENTDTQYF.

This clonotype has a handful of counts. DNA of the CDR3: TGTGCCAGCAGCCGTAGCCCGAACACTGAAGCTTTCTTT. It yields the protein CASSRSPNTEAFF. The V call is TRBV2, the J call TRBJ1-1; D remains ambiguous. The CDR3 has 13 residues. The germline CDR1 and CDR2 sequences are SNHLY and FYNNEI. V lost 6 bases and J 1 base, leaving 9 bases between the germline ends.

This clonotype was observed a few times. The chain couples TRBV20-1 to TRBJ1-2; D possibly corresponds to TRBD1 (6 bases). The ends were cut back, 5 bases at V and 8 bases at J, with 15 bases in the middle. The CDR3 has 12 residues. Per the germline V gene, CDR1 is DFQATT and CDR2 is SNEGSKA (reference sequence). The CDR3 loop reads CSAGGGALGYTF. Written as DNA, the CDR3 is TGCAGTGCTGGGGGGGGGGCGCTGGGCTACACCTTC.

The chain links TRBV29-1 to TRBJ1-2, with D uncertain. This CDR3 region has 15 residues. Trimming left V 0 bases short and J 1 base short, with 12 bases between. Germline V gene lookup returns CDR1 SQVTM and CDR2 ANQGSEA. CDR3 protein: CSVEDHPTDNYGYTF. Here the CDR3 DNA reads TGCAGCGTTGAAGATCATCCCACAGATAACTATGGCTACACCTTC.

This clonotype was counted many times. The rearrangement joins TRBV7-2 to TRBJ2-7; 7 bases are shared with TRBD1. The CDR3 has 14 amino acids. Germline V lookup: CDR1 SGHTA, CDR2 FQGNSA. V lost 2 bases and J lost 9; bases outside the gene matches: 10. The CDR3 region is CASSLRQGYRGQYF. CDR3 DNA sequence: TGTGCCAGCAGCTTACGACAGGGCTACCGAGGGCAGTACTTC.

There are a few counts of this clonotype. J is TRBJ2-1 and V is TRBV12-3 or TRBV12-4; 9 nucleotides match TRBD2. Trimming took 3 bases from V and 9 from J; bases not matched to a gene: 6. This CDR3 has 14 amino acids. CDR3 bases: TGTGCCAGCAGTTTGGCTAGCGGGATGATTGAGCAGTTCTTC. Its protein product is CASSLASGMIEQFF.

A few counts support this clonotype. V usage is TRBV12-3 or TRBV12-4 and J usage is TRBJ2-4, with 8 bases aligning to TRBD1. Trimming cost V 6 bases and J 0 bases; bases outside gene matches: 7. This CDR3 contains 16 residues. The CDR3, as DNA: TGTGCCAGCAGCCCCGGACAGGGACTAGCCAAAAACATTCAGTACTTC. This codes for CASSPGQGLAKNIQYF.

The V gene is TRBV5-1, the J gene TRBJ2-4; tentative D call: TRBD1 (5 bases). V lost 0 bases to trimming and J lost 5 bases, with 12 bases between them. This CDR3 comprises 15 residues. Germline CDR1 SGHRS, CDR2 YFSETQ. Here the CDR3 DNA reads TGCGCCAGCAGCTTGGCTCAGGGATCGGAAAACATTCAGTACTTC. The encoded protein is CASSLAQGSENIQYF.

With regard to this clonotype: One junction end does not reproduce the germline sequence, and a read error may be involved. The chain's CDR3 is CATSPSRGATSYNEQFF. Written as DNA, the CDR3 is TGCGCCACCAGTCCCTCCCGGGGAGCAACCTCCTACAATGAGCAGTTCTTC. V and J are TRBV24-1 and TRBJ2-1; D perhaps matches TRBD2 (5 bases). Germline V gene lookup returns CDR1 KGHDR and CDR2 SFDVKD. The CDR3 consists of 17 residues.

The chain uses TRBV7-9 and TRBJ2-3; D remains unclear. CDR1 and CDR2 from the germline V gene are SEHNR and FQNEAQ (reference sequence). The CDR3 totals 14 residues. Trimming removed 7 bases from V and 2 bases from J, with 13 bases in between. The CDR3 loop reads CASTVSGPTDTQYF. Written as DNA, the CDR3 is TGTGCCAGCACCGTATCTGGGCCCACAGATACGCAGTATTTT.

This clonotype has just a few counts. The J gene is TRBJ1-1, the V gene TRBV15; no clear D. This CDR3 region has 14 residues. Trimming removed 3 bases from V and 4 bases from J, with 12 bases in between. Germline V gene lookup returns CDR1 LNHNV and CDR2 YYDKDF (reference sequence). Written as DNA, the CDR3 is TGTGCCACCAGCAGTAGATCCCCCATCACTGAAGCTTTCTTT. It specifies CATSSRSPITEAFF.

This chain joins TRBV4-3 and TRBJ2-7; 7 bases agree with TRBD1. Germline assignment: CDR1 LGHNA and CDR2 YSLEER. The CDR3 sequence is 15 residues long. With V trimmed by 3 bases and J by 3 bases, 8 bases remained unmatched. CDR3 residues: CASSHGGQARYEQYF. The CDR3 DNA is TGCGCCAGCAGCCATGGTGGACAGGCCCGCTACGAGCAGTACTTC.